This T cell receptor beta chain was documented in a study of blood T cell repertoires in COVID-19. Study summary: Some COVID-19 samples were acute and others convalescent; all came from the United States, Italy and Spain. The cDNA or gDNA used as material had been derived from T cells, B-cell-depleted T cells, or PBMCs.

In the original processing: It was from reference gene primer amplification that nucleated cell counts were estimated. Produced via immunoSEQ multiplex PCR; TCRdb's table is partial and in-frame only. Clone size and V and J calls were adopted from that table, with D and trimming inferred from the DNA. The data hold 150,000 to 200,000 clones, with over 70% observed a single time. CDR3 length equals 17 residues. V was clipped by 4 bases and J by 4 bases; unmatched bases: 11. CDR1 is SEHNR, CDR2 FQNEAQ, per germline (reference sequence). The V and J genes are TRBV7-9 and TRBJ1-3; 9 bases fit TRBD1. Sequencing input: peripheral blood. The receptor comes from a woman of 80 years or more with active or convalescent COVID-19. The CDR3 here is CASSYHPGQGLGNTIYF. CDR3 bases: TGTGCCAGCAGCTACCATCCGGGACAGGGTTTAGGAAACACCATATATTTT.